This T cell receptor beta chain stems from a study of CD8+ T cells in alopecia areata. On the study more broadly: Treatment of the treated patients consisted of oral tofacitinib, 5 to 10 mg twice daily. Tofacitinib treatment spanned 6 to 18 months, with 6 months off drug afterward. Broader study findings: Higher clonality than in normal scalp was seen in lesional scalp, especially alopecia totalis/universalis. Researchers reported that TCR sharing among patients proved less clear than in mice, possibly HLA-linked.

About this clone itself: Its antigen is unknown.

RNA, once extracted, was reverse transcribed into cDNA for use as the sequencing template. Sequencing used immunoSEQ multiplex PCR; TCRdb keeps in-frame clones, though not all of them. This table has around 140,000 clones, more than 45% appearing once. This TCR was recovered from a human donor with alopecia areata. Sequencing was done on a sample of CD4+ T cells sorted from blood.

In DNA form, the CDR3 reads TGCAGCGTAAGGCCAGCCTACAATGAGCAGTTCTTC. It specifies CSVRPAYNEQFF. The chain joins TRBV29-1 to TRBJ2-1; D gene uncertain. The CDR3 has 12 amino acids. V lost 6 bases and J 2 bases, leaving 8 bases between the germline ends. Germline V gene sequence: CDR1 SQVTM, CDR2 ANQGSEA.